A selection of T cell receptor beta chains follows, all from one sample in a study of T cells in Graves' hyperthyroidism and ophthalmopathy. MiXCR, run by TCRdb on the multiplex PCR reads, gives a single entry per CDR3 protein. Among some 690,000 distinct CDR3 sequences listed, approximately 15% were seen once. The source material was blood. The receptors stem from a man aged 45-65 years with Graves' hyperthyroidism. Both conserved end residues are part of each CDR3. Fields, in order: CDR3 protein, CDR3 DNA, J gene, V gene, D gene, clone size. The D gene is left open where the match is weak. Part of the rows lack a size; the others show once, few, many or a class for expanded clones.

CDR3aa: CSASEREDSGANVLTF
CDR3nt: TGCAGTGCTAGTGAGCGGGAGGATTCCGGGGCCAACGTCCTGACTTTC
j_gene: TRBJ2-6
v_gene: TRBV20-1
d_gene: TRBD2
abundance: NA

CDR3aa: CASSRDRVGGYTF
CDR3nt: TGTGCCAGCAGCCGCGACAGGGTAGGCGGCTACACCTTC
j_gene: TRBJ1-2
v_gene: TRBV3-1
d_gene: TRBD1
abundance: many

CDR3aa: CASSLWDPSNEQFF
CDR3nt: TGTGCCAGCAGTTTATGGGACCCCTCCAATGAGCAGTTCTTC
j_gene: TRBJ2-1
v_gene: TRBV27
d_gene: NA
abundance: many

CDR3aa: CAIQDASGSRGGYEQYF
CDR3nt: TGTGCCATCCAGGATGCTAGCGGGAGTAGGGGGGGTTACGAGCAGTACTTC
j_gene: TRBJ2-7
v_gene: TRBV10-3
d_gene: TRBD2
abundance: few

CDR3aa: CASSVEGRLNTEAFF
CDR3nt: TGTGCCAGCAGCGTAGAAGGGCGATTGAACACTGAAGCTTTCTTT
j_gene: TRBJ1-1
v_gene: TRBV9
d_gene: NA
abundance: NA

CDR3aa: CASGPMDGLSSYEQYF
CDR3nt: TGTGCCAGCGGACCAATGGACGGGTTAAGCTCCTACGAGCAGTACTTC
j_gene: TRBJ2-7
v_gene: TRBV9
d_gene: NA
abundance: few

CDR3aa: CASSSQARPNTEAFF
CDR3nt: TGTGCCAGCAGCTCACAAGCACGGCCGAACACTGAAGCTTTCTTT
j_gene: TRBJ1-1
v_gene: TRBV11-2
d_gene: NA
abundance: many

CDR3aa: CASSGTADTQYF
CDR3nt: TGCGCCAGCAGTGGGACCGCAGATACGCAGTATTTT
j_gene: TRBJ2-3
v_gene: TRBV10-2
d_gene: NA
abundance: many

CDR3aa: CASSSRTSLTDTQYF
CDR3nt: TGTGCCAGCAGTAGTCGGACTAGTTTGACAGATACGCAGTATTTT
j_gene: TRBJ2-3
v_gene: TRBV28
d_gene: TRBD2
abundance: many

CDR3aa: CASGHPGVERSNEKLFF
CDR3nt: TGTGCTAGTGGTCATCCTGGAGTGGAGCGGTCTAATGAAAAACTGTTTTTT
j_gene: TRBJ1-4
v_gene: TRBV12-5
d_gene: NA
abundance: many

CDR3aa: CASSLQRGRVSYEQYF
CDR3nt: TGTGCCAGCAGCTTACAACGCGGGAGGGTATCCTACGAGCAGTACTTC
j_gene: TRBJ2-7
v_gene: TRBV11-2
d_gene: TRBD2
abundance: NA

CDR3aa: CASRPGTGIGELFF
CDR3nt: TGTGCCAGCAGGCCCGGGACTGGGATCGGGGAGCTGTTTTTT
j_gene: TRBJ2-2
v_gene: TRBV12-3/TRBV12-4
d_gene: NA
abundance: many

CDR3aa: CASSQYRGVEQFF
CDR3nt: TGTGCCAGCAGCCAATACCGGGGGGTTGAGCAGTTCTTC
j_gene: TRBJ2-1
v_gene: TRBV14
d_gene: TRBD2
abundance: NA

CDR3aa: CASSRGREGRRNEKLFF
CDR3nt: TGTGCCAGCAGCCGTGGGAGGGAAGGAAGACGCAATGAAAAACTGTTTTTT
j_gene: TRBJ1-4
v_gene: TRBV4-2
d_gene: NA
abundance: few

CDR3aa: CASSPGLKGGYGYTF
CDR3nt: TGTGCCAGCAGTCCGGGACTAAAGGGGGGCTATGGCTACACCTTC
j_gene: TRBJ1-2
v_gene: TRBV6-1
d_gene: NA
abundance: many

CDR3aa: CASSFAGATYEQYF
CDR3nt: TGTGCCAGCAGTTTCGCAGGGGCGACCTACGAGCAGTACTTC
j_gene: TRBJ2-7
v_gene: TRBV12-3/TRBV12-4
d_gene: NA
abundance: few

CDR3aa: CASSFWSRGGLEQFF
CDR3nt: TGTGCCAGCAGTTTTTGGTCAAGGGGTGGGCTTGAGCAGTTCTTC
j_gene: TRBJ2-1
v_gene: TRBV28
d_gene: NA
abundance: many

CDR3aa: CSAKANGRPQETQYF
CDR3nt: TGCAGTGCTAAGGCTAACGGGAGGCCTCAAGAGACCCAGTACTTC
j_gene: TRBJ2-5
v_gene: TRBV20-1
d_gene: TRBD2
abundance: few

CDR3aa: CASSPGQVMNTEAFF
CDR3nt: TGCGCCAGCAGCCCGGGACAGGTAATGAACACTGAAGCTTTCTTT
j_gene: TRBJ1-1
v_gene: TRBV5-1
d_gene: TRBD1
abundance: many

CDR3aa: CASIPRGTDYGYTF
CDR3nt: TGTGCGAGCATCCCGCGCGGGACAGACTATGGCTACACCTTC
j_gene: TRBJ1-2
v_gene: TRBV6-2/TRBV6-3
d_gene: TRBD1
abundance: NA

CDR3aa: CSARARRQEETQYF
CDR3nt: TGCAGTGCTAGAGCGCGGAGGCAGGAAGAGACCCAGTACTTC
j_gene: TRBJ2-5
v_gene: TRBV20-1
d_gene: NA
abundance: NA

CDR3aa: CASSFGQGEAFF
CDR3nt: TGTGCCAGCAGTTTTGGACAGGGGGAAGCTTTCTTT
j_gene: TRBJ1-1
v_gene: TRBV28
d_gene: TRBD1
abundance: many

CDR3aa: CASSPTSGTTDTQYF
CDR3nt: TGTGCCAGCAGCCCTACTAGCGGAACCACAGATACGCAGTATTTT
j_gene: TRBJ2-3
v_gene: TRBV7-2
d_gene: TRBD2
abundance: many

CDR3aa: CASSLVVRNTLYSNQPQHF
CDR3nt: TGTGCCAGCAGCTTAGTGGTCCGTAACACCCTATATAGCAATCAGCCCCAGCATTTT
j_gene: TRBJ1-5
v_gene: TRBV7-8
d_gene: NA
abundance: few

CDR3aa: CASSLQRAATDTQYF
CDR3nt: TGCGCCAGCAGCTTGCAGCGGGCGGCCACAGATACGCAGTATTTT
j_gene: TRBJ2-3
v_gene: TRBV5-1
d_gene: NA
abundance: NA

CDR3aa: CASRITGALVNTEAFF
CDR3nt: TGTGCCAGCAGAATAACAGGGGCCCTGGTAAACACTGAAGCTTTCTTT
j_gene: TRBJ1-1
v_gene: TRBV27
d_gene: TRBD1
abundance: many

CDR3aa: CASSLEGRPYNEQFF
CDR3nt: TGTGCCAGCAGCTTAGAGGGCAGACCCTACAATGAGCAGTTCTTC
j_gene: TRBJ2-1
v_gene: TRBV7-9
d_gene: NA
abundance: many

CDR3aa: CASWTGGGNGYTF
CDR3nt: TGCGCCAGCTGGACAGGGGGAGGGAATGGCTACACCTTC
j_gene: TRBJ1-2
v_gene: TRBV10-2
d_gene: TRBD1
abundance: many

CDR3aa: CASSVSTSLTDTQYF
CDR3nt: TGTGCCAGCAGCGTATCGACTAGCCTCACAGATACGCAGTATTTT
j_gene: TRBJ2-3
v_gene: TRBV9
d_gene: TRBD2
abundance: many

CDR3aa: CASSGPSGEQFF
CDR3nt: TGCGCCAGCAGTGGGCCTAGCGGGGAGCAGTTCTTC
j_gene: TRBJ2-1
v_gene: TRBV10-1
d_gene: TRBD2
abundance: NA

CDR3aa: CASSGQGREQYF
CDR3nt: TGTGCCAGCAGTGGACAGGGACGCGAGCAGTACTTC
j_gene: TRBJ2-7
v_gene: TRBV6-1
d_gene: TRBD1
abundance: NA

CDR3aa: CASTWGYAGTGELFF
CDR3nt: TGTGCCAGCACCTGGGGGTATGCAGGAACCGGGGAGCTGTTTTTT
j_gene: TRBJ2-2
v_gene: TRBV9
d_gene: NA
abundance: few

CDR3aa: CSASRQDYQPQHF
CDR3nt: TGCAGTGCTAGTCGTCAGGATTATCAGCCCCAGCATTTT
j_gene: TRBJ1-5
v_gene: TRBV20-1
d_gene: NA
abundance: few

CDR3aa: CASSTDRRWAFF
CDR3nt: TGTGCCAGCAGTACGGACCGGAGGTGGGCTTTCTTT
j_gene: TRBJ1-1
v_gene: TRBV28
d_gene: NA
abundance: many

CDR3aa: CASRLYGQGAMVDYGYTF
CDR3nt: TGTGCCAGCAGACTTTACGGACAGGGGGCGATGGTTGACTATGGCTACACCTTC
j_gene: TRBJ1-2
v_gene: TRBV27
d_gene: TRBD1
abundance: many

CDR3aa: CASSRGQGALGYTF
CDR3nt: TGTGCCAGCAGTCGGGGACAGGGGGCACTTGGCTACACCTTC
j_gene: TRBJ1-2
v_gene: TRBV28
d_gene: TRBD1
abundance: NA

CDR3aa: CASSQGQINPYEQYF
CDR3nt: TGTGCCAGCAGCCAGGGACAGATTAATCCCTACGAGCAGTACTTC
j_gene: TRBJ2-7
v_gene: TRBV27
d_gene: TRBD1
abundance: many

CDR3aa: CASRGAVGNQPQHF
CDR3nt: TGTGCCAGTAGAGGGGCGGTTGGGAATCAGCCCCAGCATTTT
j_gene: TRBJ1-5
v_gene: TRBV19
d_gene: NA
abundance: many

CDR3aa: CASRLGGTGELFF
CDR3nt: TGTGCCAGCCGCCTGGGGGGCACCGGGGAGCTGTTTTTT
j_gene: TRBJ2-2
v_gene: TRBV19
d_gene: NA
abundance: few

CDR3aa: CASSLGIRREADYGYTF
CDR3nt: TGTGCCAGCAGCTTAGGCATTCGGCGTGAGGCTGACTATGGCTACACCTTC
j_gene: TRBJ1-2
v_gene: TRBV11-2
d_gene: NA
abundance: many

CDR3aa: CASSLRDRADYGYTF
CDR3nt: TGCGCCAGCAGCCTCCGGGACAGGGCTGACTATGGCTACACCTTC
j_gene: TRBJ1-2
v_gene: TRBV4-3
d_gene: TRBD1
abundance: many

CDR3aa: CSVERANYGYTF
CDR3nt: TGCAGCGTTGAACGAGCTAACTATGGCTACACCTTC
j_gene: TRBJ1-2
v_gene: TRBV29-1
d_gene: NA
abundance: NA

CDR3aa: CSVGTSGGELFF
CDR3nt: TGCAGCGTTGGAACTAGCGGCGGGGAGCTGTTTTTT
j_gene: TRBJ2-2
v_gene: TRBV29-1
d_gene: TRBD2
abundance: NA

CDR3aa: CASNRQGPSYEQYF
CDR3nt: TGTGCCAGCAACCGACAGGGGCCATCCTACGAGCAGTACTTC
j_gene: TRBJ2-7
v_gene: TRBV2
d_gene: TRBD1
abundance: many

CDR3aa: CASRPTSGSYYEQYF
CDR3nt: TGTGCCAGCAGACCTACTAGCGGGAGTTACTACGAGCAGTACTTC
j_gene: TRBJ2-7
v_gene: TRBV14
d_gene: TRBD2
abundance: many

CDR3aa: CASRLAGLIGELFF
CDR3nt: TGTGCCAGCAGACTAGCGGGATTAATCGGGGAGCTGTTTTTT
j_gene: TRBJ2-2
v_gene: TRBV2
d_gene: TRBD2
abundance: many

CDR3aa: CASSLNSFYEQYF
CDR3nt: TGTGCCAGCAGTTTAAACAGCTTCTACGAGCAGTACTTC
j_gene: TRBJ2-7
v_gene: TRBV12-3/TRBV12-4
d_gene: NA
abundance: NA

CDR3aa: CASSPGGEPNTQYF
CDR3nt: TGTGCCAGCAGCCCAGGGGGAGAACCGAATACGCAGTATTTT
j_gene: TRBJ2-3
v_gene: TRBV28
d_gene: TRBD1
abundance: few

CDR3aa: CASSPRQGRTYEQYF
CDR3nt: TGTGCCAGCAGTCCAAGACAGGGAAGGACCTACGAGCAGTACTTC
j_gene: TRBJ2-7
v_gene: TRBV6-1
d_gene: TRBD1
abundance: many

CDR3aa: CASRSGSGNTIYF
CDR3nt: TGTGCCAGCAGAAGTGGCTCTGGAAACACCATATATTTT
j_gene: TRBJ1-3
v_gene: TRBV12-3/TRBV12-4
d_gene: NA
abundance: many

CDR3aa: CASSLVAREAEQYF
CDR3nt: TGTGCCAGCAGCTTAGTAGCCAGGGAGGCCGAGCAGTACTTC
j_gene: TRBJ2-7
v_gene: TRBV7-2
d_gene: NA
abundance: many

CDR3aa: CASSSGTGGGLREKLFF
CDR3nt: TGTGCCAGCAGTTCCGGGACAGGGGGCGGTTTGCGAGAAAAACTGTTTTTT
j_gene: TRBJ1-4
v_gene: TRBV28
d_gene: TRBD1
abundance: many

CDR3aa: CASAAGTNYGYTF
CDR3nt: TGTGCTAGTGCCGCTGGGACTAACTATGGCTACACCTTC
j_gene: TRBJ1-2
v_gene: TRBV12-5
d_gene: NA
abundance: many

CDR3aa: CANSLSGSSYNEQFF
CDR3nt: TGTGCCAACAGCCTTAGCGGGAGTTCCTACAATGAGCAGTTCTTC
j_gene: TRBJ2-1
v_gene: TRBV7-9
d_gene: TRBD2
abundance: NA